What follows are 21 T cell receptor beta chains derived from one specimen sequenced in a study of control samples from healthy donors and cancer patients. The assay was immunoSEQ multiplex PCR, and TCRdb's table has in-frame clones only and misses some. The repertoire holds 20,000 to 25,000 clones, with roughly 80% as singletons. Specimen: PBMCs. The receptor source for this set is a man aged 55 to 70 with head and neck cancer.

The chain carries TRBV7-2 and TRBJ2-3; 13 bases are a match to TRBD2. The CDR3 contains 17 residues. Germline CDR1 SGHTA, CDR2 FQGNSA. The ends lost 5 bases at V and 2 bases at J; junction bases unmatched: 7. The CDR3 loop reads CASSPLGLAGFTDTQYF. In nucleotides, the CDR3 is TGTGCCAGCAGCCCCCTGGGACTAGCGGGGTTCACAGATACGCAGTATTTT.

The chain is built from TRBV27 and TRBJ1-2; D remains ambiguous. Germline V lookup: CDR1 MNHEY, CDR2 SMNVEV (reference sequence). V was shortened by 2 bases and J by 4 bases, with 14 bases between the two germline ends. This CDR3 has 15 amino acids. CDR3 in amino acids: CASSLSKAGRYGYTF. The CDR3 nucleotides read TGTGCCAGCAGTTTAAGTAAGGCAGGACGCTATGGCTACACCTTC.

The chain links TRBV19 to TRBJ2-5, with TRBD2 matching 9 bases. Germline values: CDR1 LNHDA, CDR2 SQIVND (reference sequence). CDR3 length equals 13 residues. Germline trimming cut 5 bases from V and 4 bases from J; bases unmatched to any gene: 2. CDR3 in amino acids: CASSPLAGETQYF. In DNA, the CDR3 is TGTGCCAGTAGTCCACTAGCGGGAGAGACCCAGTACTTC.

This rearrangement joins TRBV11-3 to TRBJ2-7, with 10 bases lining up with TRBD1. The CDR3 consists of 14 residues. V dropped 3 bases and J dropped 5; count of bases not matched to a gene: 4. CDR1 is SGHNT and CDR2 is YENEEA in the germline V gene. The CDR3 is CASSFVTGGNEQYF. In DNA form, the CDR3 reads TGTGCCAGCAGCTTCGTGACAGGGGGCAACGAGCAGTACTTC.

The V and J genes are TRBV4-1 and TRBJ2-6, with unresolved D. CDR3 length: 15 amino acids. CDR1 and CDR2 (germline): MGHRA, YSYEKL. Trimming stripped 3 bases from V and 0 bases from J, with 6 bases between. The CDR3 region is CASSQGYSGANVLTF. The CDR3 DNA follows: TGCGCCAGCAGCCAGGGATACTCTGGGGCCAACGTCCTGACTTTC.

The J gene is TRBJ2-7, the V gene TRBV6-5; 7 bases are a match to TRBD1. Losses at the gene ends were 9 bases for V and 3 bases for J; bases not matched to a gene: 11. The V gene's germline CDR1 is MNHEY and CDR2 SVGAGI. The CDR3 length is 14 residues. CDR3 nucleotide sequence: TGTGCCAGTACCCTAGGGGCAGGGGGCTACGAGCAGTACTTC. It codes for CASTLGAGGYEQYF.

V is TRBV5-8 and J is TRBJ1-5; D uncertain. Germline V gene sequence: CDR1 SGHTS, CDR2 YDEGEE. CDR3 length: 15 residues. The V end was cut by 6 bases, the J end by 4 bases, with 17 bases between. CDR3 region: CASKKGNLANQPQHF. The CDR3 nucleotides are TGTGCCAGCAAGAAGGGCAATCTGGCTAATCAGCCCCAGCATTTT. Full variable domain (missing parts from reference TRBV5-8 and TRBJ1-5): EAGVTQSPTHLIKTRGQQATLRCSPISGHTSVYWYQQALGLGLQFLLWYDEGEERNRGNFPPRFSGRQFPNYSSELNVNALELEDSALYLCASKKGNLANQPQHFGDGTRLSIL.

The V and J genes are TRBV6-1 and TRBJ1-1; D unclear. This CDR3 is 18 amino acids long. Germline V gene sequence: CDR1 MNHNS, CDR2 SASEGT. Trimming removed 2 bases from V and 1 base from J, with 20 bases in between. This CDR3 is CASSEKGGRPRGNTEAFF. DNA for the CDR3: TGTGCCAGCAGTGAAAAAGGTGGCCGACCCCGCGGGAACACTGAAGCTTTCTTT.

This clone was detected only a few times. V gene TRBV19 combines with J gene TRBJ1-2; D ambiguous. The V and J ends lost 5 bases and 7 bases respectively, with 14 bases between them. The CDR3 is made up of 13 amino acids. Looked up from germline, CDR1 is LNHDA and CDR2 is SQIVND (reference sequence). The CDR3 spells CASSPWAGFGYTF. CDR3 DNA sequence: TGTGCCAGTAGTCCTTGGGCCGGGTTTGGCTACACCTTC.

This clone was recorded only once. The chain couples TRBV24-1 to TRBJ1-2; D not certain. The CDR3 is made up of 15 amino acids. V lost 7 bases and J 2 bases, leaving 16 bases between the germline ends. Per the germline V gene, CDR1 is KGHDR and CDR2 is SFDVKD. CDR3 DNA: TGTGCCACCAGCCCCTTGGGCCAGGTGAACTATGGCTACACCTTC. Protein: CATSPLGQVNYGYTF.

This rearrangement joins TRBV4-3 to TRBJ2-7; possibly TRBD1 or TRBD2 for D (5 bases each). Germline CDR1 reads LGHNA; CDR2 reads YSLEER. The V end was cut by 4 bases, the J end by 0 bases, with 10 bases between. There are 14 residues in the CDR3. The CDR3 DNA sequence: TGCGCCAGCAGCCGGGACCGAAGCTCCTACGAGCAGTACTTC. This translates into CASSRDRSSYEQYF.

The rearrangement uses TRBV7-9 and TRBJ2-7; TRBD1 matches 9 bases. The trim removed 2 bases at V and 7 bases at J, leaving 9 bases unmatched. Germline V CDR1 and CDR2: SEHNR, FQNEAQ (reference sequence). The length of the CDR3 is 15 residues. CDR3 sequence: CASSLRRLDRGEQYF. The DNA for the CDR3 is TGTGCCAGCAGCTTAAGGCGACTCGACAGGGGGGAGCAGTACTTC.

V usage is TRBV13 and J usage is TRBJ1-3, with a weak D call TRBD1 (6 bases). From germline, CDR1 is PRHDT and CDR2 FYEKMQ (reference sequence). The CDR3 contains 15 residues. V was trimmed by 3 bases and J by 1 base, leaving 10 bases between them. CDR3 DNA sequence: TGTGCCAGCAGCTTGGACAGCAGTTCTGGAAACACCATATATTTT. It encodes CASSLDSSSGNTIYF.

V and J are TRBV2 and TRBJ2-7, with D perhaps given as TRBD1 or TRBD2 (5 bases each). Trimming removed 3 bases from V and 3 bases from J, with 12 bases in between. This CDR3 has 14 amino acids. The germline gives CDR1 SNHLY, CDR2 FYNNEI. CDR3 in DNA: TGTGCCAGCAGTGAGAGTACGGGACGCTACGAGCAGTACTTC. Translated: CASSESTGRYEQYF.

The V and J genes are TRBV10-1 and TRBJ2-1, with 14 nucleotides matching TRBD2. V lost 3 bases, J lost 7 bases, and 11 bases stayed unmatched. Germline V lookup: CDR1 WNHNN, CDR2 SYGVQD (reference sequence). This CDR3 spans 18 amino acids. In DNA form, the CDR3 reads TGCGCCAGCAGTGATTCCGGGACTAGCGGGGGATTTGGGAATGAGCAGTTCTTC. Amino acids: CASSDSGTSGGFGNEQFF.

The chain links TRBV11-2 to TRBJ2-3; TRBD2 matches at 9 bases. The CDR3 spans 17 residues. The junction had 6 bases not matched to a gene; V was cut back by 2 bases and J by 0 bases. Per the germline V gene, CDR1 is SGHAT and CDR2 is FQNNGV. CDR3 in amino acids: CASSLRASGTSTDTQYF. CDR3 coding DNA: TGTGCCAGCAGCTTACGGGCTAGCGGGACTAGCACAGATACGCAGTATTTT.

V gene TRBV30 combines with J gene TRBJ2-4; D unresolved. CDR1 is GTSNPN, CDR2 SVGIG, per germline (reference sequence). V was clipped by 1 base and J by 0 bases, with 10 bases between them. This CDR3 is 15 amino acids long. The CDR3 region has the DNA TGTGCCTGGAGTGGGCAAAATACAGCCAAAAACATTCAGTACTTC. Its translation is CAWSGQNTAKNIQYF.

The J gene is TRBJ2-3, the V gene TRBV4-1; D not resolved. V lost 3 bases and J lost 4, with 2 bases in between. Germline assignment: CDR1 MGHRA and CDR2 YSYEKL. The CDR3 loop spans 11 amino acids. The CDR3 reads CASSQSDTQYF. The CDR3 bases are TGCGCCAGCAGCCAGTCAGATACGCAGTATTTT.

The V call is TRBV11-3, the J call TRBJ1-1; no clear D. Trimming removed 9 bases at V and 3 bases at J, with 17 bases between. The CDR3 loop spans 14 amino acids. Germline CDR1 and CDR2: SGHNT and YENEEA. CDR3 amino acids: CASSGGSGYTEAFF. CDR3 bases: TGTGCCAGTTCGGGCGGATCCGGGTACACTGAAGCTTTCTTT. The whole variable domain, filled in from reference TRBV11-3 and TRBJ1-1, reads EAGVVQSPRYKIIEKKQPVAFWCNPISGHNTLYWYLQNLGQGPELLIRYENEEAVDDSQLPKDRFSAERLKGVDSTLKIQPAELGDSAVYLCASSGGSGYTEAFFGQGTRLTVV.

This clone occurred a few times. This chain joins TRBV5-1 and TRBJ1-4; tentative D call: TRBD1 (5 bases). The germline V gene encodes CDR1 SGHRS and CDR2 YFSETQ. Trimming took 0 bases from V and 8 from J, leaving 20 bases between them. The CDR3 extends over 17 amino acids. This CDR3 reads CASSLEGQGPLGEKLFF. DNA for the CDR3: TGCGCCAGCAGCTTGGAGGGGCAAGGTCCTTTGGGGGAAAAACTGTTTTTT.

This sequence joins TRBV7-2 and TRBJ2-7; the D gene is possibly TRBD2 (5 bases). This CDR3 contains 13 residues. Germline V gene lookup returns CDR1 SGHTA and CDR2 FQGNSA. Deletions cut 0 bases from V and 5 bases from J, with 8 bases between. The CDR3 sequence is CASSLAGANEQYF. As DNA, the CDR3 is TGTGCCAGCAGCTTAGCGGGAGCCAACGAGCAGTACTTC.